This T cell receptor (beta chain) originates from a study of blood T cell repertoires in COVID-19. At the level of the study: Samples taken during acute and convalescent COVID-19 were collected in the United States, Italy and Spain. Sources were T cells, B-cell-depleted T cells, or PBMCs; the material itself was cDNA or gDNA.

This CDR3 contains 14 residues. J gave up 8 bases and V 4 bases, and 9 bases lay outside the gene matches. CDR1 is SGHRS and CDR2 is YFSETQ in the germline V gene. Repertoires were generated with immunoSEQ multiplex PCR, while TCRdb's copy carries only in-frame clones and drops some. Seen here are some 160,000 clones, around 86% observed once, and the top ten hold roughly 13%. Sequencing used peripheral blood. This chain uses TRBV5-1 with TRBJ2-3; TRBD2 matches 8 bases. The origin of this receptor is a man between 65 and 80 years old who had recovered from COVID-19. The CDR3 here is CASSPRTSPSTQYF. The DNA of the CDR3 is TGCGCCAGCAGCCCCCGGACTAGCCCCAGTACGCAGTATTTT.